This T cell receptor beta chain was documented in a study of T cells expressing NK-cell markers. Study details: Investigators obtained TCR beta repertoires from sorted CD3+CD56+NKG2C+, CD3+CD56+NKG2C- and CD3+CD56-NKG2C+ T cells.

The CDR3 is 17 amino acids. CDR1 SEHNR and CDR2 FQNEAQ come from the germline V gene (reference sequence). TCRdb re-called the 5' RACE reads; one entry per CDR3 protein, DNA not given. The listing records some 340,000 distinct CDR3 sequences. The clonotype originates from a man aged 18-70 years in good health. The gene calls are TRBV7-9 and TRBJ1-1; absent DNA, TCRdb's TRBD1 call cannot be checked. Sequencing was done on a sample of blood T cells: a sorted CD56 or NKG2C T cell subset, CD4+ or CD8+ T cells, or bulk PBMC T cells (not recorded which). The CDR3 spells CASSPGQGARLDTEAFF.